This passage covers 21 T cell receptor beta chains from one sample sequenced in a study of blood T cell repertoires in COVID-19. Sequencing used immunoSEQ multiplex PCR; TCRdb keeps in-frame clones, though not all of them. The sample consists of hundreds of thousands of clones, over 75% of them appearing once. Material for sequencing was peripheral blood. The receptors stem from a human donor in a cohort sampled during active COVID-19.

The chain couples TRBV6-5 to TRBJ2-6; 7 bases align to TRBD2. Per the germline V gene, CDR1 is MNHEY and CDR2 is SVGAGI. The CDR3 totals 14 residues. With V trimmed by 8 bases and J by 4 bases, 5 bases remained unmatched. CDR3 bases: TGTGCCAGCGGCGGGGGTTCAGGGGCCAACGTCCTGACTTTC. The encoded protein is CASGGGSGANVLTF.

The chain combines TRBV5-1 with TRBJ2-3, with 12 bases aligning to TRBD2. Germline V lookup: CDR1 SGHRS, CDR2 YFSETQ. V shed 4 bases and J 4 bases; nucleotides not matched to a gene: 10. CDR3 length equals 17 residues. The CDR3 nucleotides read TGCGCCAGCAGCACAGAACCTAGCGGGAGGGCTCCAGATACGCAGTATTTT. As protein: CASSTEPSGRAPDTQYF.

This clone was seen a few times. Written as DNA, the CDR3 is TGTGCCAGCAGTTACGATTCTACCTCTGGAAACACCATATATTTT. It is translated as CASSYDSTSGNTIYF. The chain joins TRBV6-5 to TRBJ1-3; D ambiguous. Germline CDR1 and CDR2: MNHEY and SVGAGI. This CDR3 has 15 residues. The V and J ends lost 2 bases and 0 bases respectively, with 8 bases between them.

Details on this clone: Given a much more abundant clone one base away, this may be a read error. J is TRBJ1-2 and V is TRBV7-2, with 7 bases identical to TRBD1. CDR1 and CDR2 from the germline V gene are SGHTA and FQGNSA. V dropped 5 bases and J dropped 2; count of bases not matched to a gene: 2. The CDR3 loop spans 13 amino acids. Here the CDR3 reads CASSRDSNYGYTF. Written as DNA, the CDR3 is TGTGCCAGCAGCCGGGACAGCAACTATGGCTACACCTTC.

CDR3 DNA sequence: TGTGCCAGCAGCTCAGAACCGCTGGGACAGTCCGAGCAGTACTTC. This sequence encodes CASSSEPLGQSEQYF. V gene TRBV7-2 combines with J gene TRBJ2-7; 7 bases fit TRBD1. The germline CDR1 and CDR2 sequences are SGHTA and FQGNSA. Trimming at V came to 4 bases and at J to 6 bases, leaving 12 bases not matched to a gene. The CDR3 sequence is 15 residues long.

This clone was seen once. This chain uses TRBV11-2 with TRBJ2-5, with 8 nucleotides matching TRBD1. The ends lost 8 bases at V and 5 bases at J; junction bases unmatched: 10. From germline, CDR1 is SGHAT and CDR2 FQNNGV. There are 14 residues in the CDR3. Here the CDR3 reads CASGPDREGETQYF. Here the CDR3 DNA reads TGTGCCAGCGGGCCGGACAGGGAAGGGGAGACCCAGTACTTC.

The V gene is TRBV4-2, the J gene TRBJ1-6; 10 bases align to TRBD1. The CDR3 loop spans 16 amino acids. Germline V lookup: CDR1 LGHNA, CDR2 YNFKEQ. With V trimmed by 4 bases and J by 8 bases, 8 bases remained unmatched. The CDR3 DNA sequence: TGTGCCAGCAGCCCCCGGGACAGGGGTAGCGATTCACCCCTCCACTTT. The encoded protein is CASSPRDRGSDSPLHF.

This clone was observed a handful of times. This chain connects TRBV2 to TRBJ2-1; 13 positions agree with TRBD2. The CDR3 consists of 15 residues. Germline V gene sequence: CDR1 SNHLY, CDR2 FYNNEI. The J segment lost 9 bases and the V segment lost 5 bases, leaving 7 bases of the junction unmatched. The CDR3 reads CASSPRTSGRSEQFF. The CDR3 region has the DNA TGTGCCAGCAGTCCCCGGACTAGCGGGAGATCTGAGCAGTTCTTC.

This clone occurred a few times. The chain employs TRBV5-5 and TRBJ1-2; the match to TRBD1 covers 7 bases. With V trimmed by 3 bases and J by 0 bases, 5 bases remained unmatched. The CDR3 runs to 15 residues. CDR1 and CDR2 (germline): SGHKS, YYEKEE (reference sequence). The DNA of the CDR3 is TGTGCCAGCAGCTACCGGGACAGACCTAACTATGGCTACACCTTC. Protein: CASSYRDRPNYGYTF.

The rearrangement uses TRBV29-1 and TRBJ2-7; a weak D match, TRBD2 (5 bases). The CDR3 is made up of 13 amino acids. Germline V gene lookup returns CDR1 SQVTM and CDR2 ANQGSEA. V lost 4 bases, J lost 2 bases, and 12 bases lay in between. The CDR3 spells CSVGSGNTYEQYF. In nucleotides, the CDR3 is TGCAGCGTTGGAAGCGGAAATACCTACGAGCAGTACTTC.

The chain couples TRBV5-1 to TRBJ2-3; 11 nucleotides align to TRBD2. V was clipped by 4 bases and J by 0 bases; unmatched bases: 7. Germline V gene data show CDR1 as SGHRS and CDR2 as YFSETQ. This CDR3 has 17 residues. In DNA form, the CDR3 reads TGCGCCAGCAGCCCGGGGACTAGCGGAAGGAGCACAGATACGCAGTATTTT. Residues: CASSPGTSGRSTDTQYF.

The V call is TRBV7-2, the J call TRBJ2-5; 13 bases agree with TRBD2. The CDR3 totals 19 residues. The germline gives CDR1 SGHTA, CDR2 FQGNSA. The V and J ends lost 5 bases and 4 bases, in that order; junction bases with no gene match: 16. This CDR3 reads CASSPNPGLAGVGGETQYF. The CDR3 DNA reads as TGTGCCAGCAGCCCCAACCCAGGACTAGCGGGAGTGGGTGGAGAGACCCAGTACTTC.

This chain links TRBV27 with TRBJ2-1, with 7 bases fitting TRBD1. J was trimmed by 0 bases and V by 5 bases; bases with no gene match: 7. This CDR3 has 16 amino acids. Germline V gene lookup returns CDR1 MNHEY and CDR2 SMNVEV (reference sequence). CDR3 sequence: CASSTLRTGSYNEQFF. In DNA, the CDR3 is TGTGCCAGCAGTACACTTCGGACAGGCTCCTACAATGAGCAGTTCTTC.

This clone showed up just a few times. The rearrangement uses TRBV18 and TRBJ1-6, with 9 bases fitting TRBD1. CDR1 is KGHSH, CDR2 LQKENI, per germline. J lost 6 bases, V lost 5 bases, and 8 bases had no gene match. CDR3 length: 16 residues. CDR3 region: CASSSRQGVSNSPLHF. CDR3 nucleotide sequence: TGTGCCAGCTCATCCCGACAGGGGGTCTCTAATTCACCCCTCCACTTT. Variable domain in full (rest from reference TRBV18 and TRBJ1-6): NAGVMQNPRHLVRRRGQEARLRCSPMKGHSHVYWYRQLPEEGLKFMVYLQKENIIDESGMPKERFSAEFPKEGPSILRIQQVVRGDSAAYFCASSSRQGVSNSPLHFGNGTRLTVT.

CDR3: CSVQLPGFRVYEQYF. CDR3 in DNA: TGCAGCGTCCAACTTCCGGGGTTTAGGGTATACGAGCAGTACTTC. The chain is built from TRBV29-1 and TRBJ2-7; D perhaps matches TRBD2 (5 bases). The CDR3 length is 15 residues. Between the trimmed V and J ends, which lost 6 bases and 4 bases, there was a span of 22 bases. Germline CDR1 and CDR2: SQVTM and ANQGSEA.

The CDR3 region is CASSETSGEYNEQFF. The CDR3 coding sequence is TGTGCCAGCAGCGAAACTAGCGGGGAATACAATGAGCAGTTCTTC. The chain employs TRBV5-4 and TRBJ2-1; 10 positions agree with TRBD2. CDR1 is SGHNT, CDR2 YYREEE, per germline (reference sequence). V shed 4 bases and J 4 bases; nucleotides not matched to a gene: 5. The length of the CDR3 is 15 residues.

The V gene is TRBV7-2, the J gene TRBJ2-5; the D is unclear. V was trimmed by 5 bases and J by 5 bases, leaving 24 bases between them. The CDR3 consists of 17 residues. Germline values: CDR1 SGHTA, CDR2 FQGNSA. The CDR3 spells CASSPTRLNPRGETQYF. The CDR3 DNA reads as TGTGCCAGCAGCCCCACCAGACTGAACCCTCGTGGGGAGACCCAGTACTTC.

V is TRBV9 and J is TRBJ1-2; 9 nucleotides agree with TRBD1. CDR3 length: 13 amino acids. Trimming cost V 3 bases and J 7 bases; bases outside gene matches: 4. Germline values: CDR1 SGDLS, CDR2 YYNGEE. Written as DNA, the CDR3 is TGTGCCAGCAGCGAACAGGGGGCAGTTGGCTACACCTTC. Protein: CASSEQGAVGYTF.

The CDR3 is CAWSWGLAGFEQFF. The DNA for the CDR3 is TGTGCCTGGAGCTGGGGACTAGCGGGTTTCGAGCAGTTCTTC. The chain couples TRBV30 to TRBJ2-1, with 12 nucleotides matching TRBD2. The CDR3 is 14 amino acids. The germline CDR1 and CDR2 sequences are GTSNPN and SVGIG (reference sequence). With 3 bases clipped from V and 10 bases from J, the junction kept 7 bases outside the gene matches.

V gene TRBV6-2 or TRBV6-3 combines with J gene TRBJ1-1, with a tentative D call TRBD1 (6 bases). The V and J ends lost 4 bases and 4 bases respectively, with 10 bases between them. CDR1 and CDR2 (germline): MNHEY, SVGEGT. The CDR3 sequence is 13 residues long. Here the CDR3 reads CASSSPQGTEAFF. CDR3 in DNA: TGTGCCAGCAGTTCCCCACAGGGCACTGAAGCTTTCTTT.

This chain uses TRBV20-1 with TRBJ2-1; D might be TRBD1 (6 bases). V was pared by 3 bases and J by 15 bases, with 15 bases between. The CDR3 sequence is 11 residues long. CDR1 is DFQATT, CDR2 SNEGSKA, per germline (reference sequence). The CDR3 reads CSARTGRYRFF. CDR3 in DNA: TGCAGTGCTAGGACAGGCCGGTACCGGTTCTTC.